Listed below are T cell receptor beta chains from one sample, sequenced in a study of T cell clonotyping in hematopoietic cell transplantation. Only in-frame clones appear in the TCRdb table, and some are missing; sequencing was by immunoSEQ multiplex PCR. The sample has about 70,000 clones; 90% to 95% are singletons. The sample taken for sequencing was peripheral blood mononuclear cells. The source is a man aged 45-65 years in good health. Some clones in this sample may be carry-over from other donors' samples. CDR3s leave out the opening cysteine and the closing phenylalanine or tryptophan.

V | CDR3
TRBV28 | ASSKTGRGYT
TRBV7-2 | ASSLALGLETLTDTQY
TRBV11-2 | ASSSRLAGDYNEQF
TRBV28 | ASNGAMNTEAF
TRBV2 | ASRTPQVNSPLH
TRBV7-9 | ASSLGPGFNQPQH
TRBV18 | ASSPVPGTWTDTQY
TRBV28 | ASTPGQGAGGNQPQH
TRBV5-1 | ASSPGQGALGNTIY
TRBV5-1 | ASSLEGGPYEQY
TRBV6-5 | ASSYEGAQY
TRBV28 | ASSIRGTEAF
TRBV6-6 | ASKGTEGGGGYT
TRBV6-6 | ASSYEKSSGNTIY
TRBV2 | ASSEMGRDIGELF
TRBV7-2 | ASSFQGRTGEKLF
TRBV19 | ASSSTGWEQY
TRBV10-3 | AIGLKDQGTYGYT
TRBV28 | ASSPRPGGRGRFDTQY
TRBV2 | ASSERQREGYT
TRBV27 | ASSFSRTGYEQY
TRBV27 | ASSLKRASEQY
TRBV27 | ASSLGRHGGYT
TRBV14 | ASSQDRVPFHEQY
TRBV27 | ASRMGNTGELF
TRBV29-1 | SVRTQAYEQY
TRBV7-6 | ASSLGQAYSYEQY
TRBV19 | ASSIGALGEQF
TRBV5-1 | ASSLTGIDIQY
TRBV5-1 | ASSSIQLSTDTQY
TRBV2 | ASSPGTADTGELF
TRBV5-1 | ASSDSTGNTIY
TRBV28 | ASSLFQGGVEKLF
TRBV20-1 | SAKLNEQF
TRBV15 | ATSSWQFGEQPQH
TRBV27 | ATRDLLRGQY
TRBV5-6 | ASSVGATDTQY
TRBV7-3 | ASSLRGDSPLH
TRBV6-5 | ASSSGQPGGEKLF
TRBV9 | ASSVGLAGMNEQY